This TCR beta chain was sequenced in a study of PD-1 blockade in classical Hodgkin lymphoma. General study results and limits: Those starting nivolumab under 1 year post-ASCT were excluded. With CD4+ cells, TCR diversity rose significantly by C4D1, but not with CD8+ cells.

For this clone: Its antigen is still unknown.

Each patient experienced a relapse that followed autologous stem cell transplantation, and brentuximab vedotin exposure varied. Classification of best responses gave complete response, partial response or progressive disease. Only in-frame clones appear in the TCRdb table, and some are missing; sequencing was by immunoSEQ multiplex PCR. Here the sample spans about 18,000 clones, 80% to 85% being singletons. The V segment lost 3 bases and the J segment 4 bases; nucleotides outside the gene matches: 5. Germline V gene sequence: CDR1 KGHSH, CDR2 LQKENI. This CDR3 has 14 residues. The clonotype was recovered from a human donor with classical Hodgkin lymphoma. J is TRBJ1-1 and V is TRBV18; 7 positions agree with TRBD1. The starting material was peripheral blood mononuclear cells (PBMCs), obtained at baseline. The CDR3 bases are TGTGCCAGCTCACCTTCGCAGGGGGGCACTGAAGCTTTCTTT. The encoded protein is CASSPSQGGTEAFF.